The sequence of this T cell receptor (beta chain) was determined in a study of blood T cells in healthy people across ages. Findings and limits, study-wide: Estimated diversity across one million T cells was deemed an underestimate. There was no known CMV status for donors, so expanded clonotype changes were possibly confounded.

As for this clonotype: The antigen remains unidentified.

PCR was performed a second time for about 6 to 12 cycles using a sample-barcoded 5' primer and a J-beta primer mix. Each CDR3 protein is one row after TCRdb ran MiXCR on the 5' RACE reads. The table shows approximately 810,000 distinct CDR3 sequences, with about 30% occurring only once. This CDR3 contains 13 residues. Germline V lookup: CDR1 MNHEY, CDR2 SMNVEV (reference sequence). The V and J ends lost 4 bases and 5 bases respectively, with 9 bases between them. This receptor was obtained from a woman of 80 years or more in good health. Sequences were obtained from blood. The rearrangement uses TRBV27 and TRBJ1-5; D ambiguous. The CDR3 reads CASSSGFDQPQHF. As DNA, the CDR3 is TGTGCCAGCAGTTCGGGGTTTGATCAGCCCCAGCATTTT.